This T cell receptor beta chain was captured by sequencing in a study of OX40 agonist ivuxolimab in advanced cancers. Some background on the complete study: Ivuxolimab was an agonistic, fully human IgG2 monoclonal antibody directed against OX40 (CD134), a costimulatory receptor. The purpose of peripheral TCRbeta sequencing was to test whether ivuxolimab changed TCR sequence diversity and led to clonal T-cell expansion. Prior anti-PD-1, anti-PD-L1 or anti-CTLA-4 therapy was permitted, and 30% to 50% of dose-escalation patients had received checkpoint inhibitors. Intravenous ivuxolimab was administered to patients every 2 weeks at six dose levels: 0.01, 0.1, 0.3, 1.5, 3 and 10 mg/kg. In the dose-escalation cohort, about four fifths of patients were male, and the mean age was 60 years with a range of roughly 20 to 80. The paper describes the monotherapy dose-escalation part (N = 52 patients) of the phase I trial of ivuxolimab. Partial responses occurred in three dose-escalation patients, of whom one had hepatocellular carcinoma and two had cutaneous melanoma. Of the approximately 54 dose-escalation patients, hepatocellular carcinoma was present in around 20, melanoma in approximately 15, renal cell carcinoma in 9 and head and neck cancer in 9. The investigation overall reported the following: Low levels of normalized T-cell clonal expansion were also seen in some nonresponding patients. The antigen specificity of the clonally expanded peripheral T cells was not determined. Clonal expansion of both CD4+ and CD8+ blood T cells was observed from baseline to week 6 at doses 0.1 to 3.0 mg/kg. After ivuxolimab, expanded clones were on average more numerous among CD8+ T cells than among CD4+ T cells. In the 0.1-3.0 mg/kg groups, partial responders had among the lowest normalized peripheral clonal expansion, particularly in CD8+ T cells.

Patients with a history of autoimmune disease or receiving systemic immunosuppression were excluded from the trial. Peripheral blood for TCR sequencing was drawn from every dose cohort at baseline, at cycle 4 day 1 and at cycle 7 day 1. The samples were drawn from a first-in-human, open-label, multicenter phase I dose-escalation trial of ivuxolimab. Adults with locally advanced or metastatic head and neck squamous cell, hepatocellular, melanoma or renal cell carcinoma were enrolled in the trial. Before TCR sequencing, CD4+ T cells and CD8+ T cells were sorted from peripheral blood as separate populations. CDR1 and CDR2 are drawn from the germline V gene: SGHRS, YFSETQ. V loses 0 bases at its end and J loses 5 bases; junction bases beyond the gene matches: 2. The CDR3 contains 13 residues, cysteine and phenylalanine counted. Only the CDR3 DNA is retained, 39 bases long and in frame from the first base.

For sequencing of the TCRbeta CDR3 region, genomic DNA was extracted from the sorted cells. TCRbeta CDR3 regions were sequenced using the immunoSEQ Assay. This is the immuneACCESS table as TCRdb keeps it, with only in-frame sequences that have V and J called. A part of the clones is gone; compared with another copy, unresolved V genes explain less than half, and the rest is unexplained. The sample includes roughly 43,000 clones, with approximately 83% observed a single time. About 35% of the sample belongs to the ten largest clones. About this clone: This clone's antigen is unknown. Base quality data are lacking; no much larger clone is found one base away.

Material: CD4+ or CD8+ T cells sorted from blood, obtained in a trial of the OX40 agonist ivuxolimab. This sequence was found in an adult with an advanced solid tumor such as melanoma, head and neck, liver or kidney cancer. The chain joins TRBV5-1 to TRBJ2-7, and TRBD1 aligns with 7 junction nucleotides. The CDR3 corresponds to CASSLGQGNEQYF. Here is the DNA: TGCGCCAGCAGCTTGGGACAGGGCAACGAGCAGTACTTC.